This T cell receptor (beta chain) is from a study of shared clonotypes between healthy human individuals. CDR3 length: 15 residues. V shed 2 bases, J shed 9 bases, and the junction held 10 bases outside the gene matches. Per the germline V gene, CDR1 is SGDLS and CDR2 is YYNGEE. Overall study findings and caveats: With a handful of donors compared, around 4.7% of naive CD4 clonotypes were shared.

Turning to this clone: The antigen remains unidentified.

It was across several immunoSEQ plates that each subset's genomic DNA was evenly split. Original data processing: ImmunoSEQ only sent back junction sequences with no quality scores, so filtering was done differently. Repertoires were generated with immunoSEQ multiplex PCR, while TCRdb's copy carries only in-frame clones and drops some. The V and J calls and the clone size are those of that table, but D and trimming were determined from the DNA. The sample holds hundreds of thousands of clones, 90% to 96% seen once. The sample comprised naive CD4+ T cells sorted from blood. Subset indicated: CD45RA+ positively selected. The TCR originated in a woman in her 30s in good health. The chain is built from TRBV9 and TRBJ2-1; TRBD1 agrees at 8 bases. The chain's CDR3 is CASSVRTGTVGEQFF. The CDR3 bases are TGTGCCAGCAGCGTCAGGACAGGGACCGTCGGTGAGCAGTTCTTC.